There are a few counts of the clone carrying this TCR beta chain. RNA transcripts yielded amplified TCR beta CDR3 regions. Second-round multiplex PCR came after first-round RT-PCR with HTBI primers. TCRdb redid the calling of the multiplex PCR reads with MiXCR, one entry per CDR3 protein. The table shows over a million distinct CDR3 sequences, with approximately 35% occurring only once. The CDR3 runs to 15 residues. Germline CDR1 SNHLY, CDR2 FYNNEI. V was trimmed by 4 bases and J by 6 bases, leaving 15 bases between them. These data are taken from a study of Graves' ophthalmopathy and Graves' hyperthyroidism.

The TCR originated in an adult man with Graves' hyperthyroidism. Sample: peripheral blood or thyroid tissue (not recorded which). The gene calls are TRBV2 and TRBJ1-4; D uncertain. CDR3 amino acids: CASSVGDGEDEKLFF. As DNA, the CDR3 is TGTGCCAGCAGTGTGGGAGATGGAGAGGATGAAAAACTGTTTTTT. The whole variable domain, remainder taken from reference TRBV2 and TRBJ1-4, is EPEVTQTPSHQVTQMGQEVILRCVPISNHLYFYWYRQILGQKVEFLVSFYNNEISEKSEIFDDQFSVERPDGSNFTLKIRSTKLEDSAMYFCASSVGDGEDEKLFFGSGTQLSVL.